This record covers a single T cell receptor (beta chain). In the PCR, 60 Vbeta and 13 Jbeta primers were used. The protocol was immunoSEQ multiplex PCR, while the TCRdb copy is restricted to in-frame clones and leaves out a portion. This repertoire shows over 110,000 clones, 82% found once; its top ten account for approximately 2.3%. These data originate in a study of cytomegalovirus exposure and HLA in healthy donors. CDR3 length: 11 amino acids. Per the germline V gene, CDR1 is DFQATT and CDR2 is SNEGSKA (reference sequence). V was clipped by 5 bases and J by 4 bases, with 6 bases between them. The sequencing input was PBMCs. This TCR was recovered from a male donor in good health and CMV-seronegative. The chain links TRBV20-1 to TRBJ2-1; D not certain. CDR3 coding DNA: TGCAGTGCTCGTGTTTACAATGAGCAGTTCTTC. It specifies CSARVYNEQFF.